The next 19 T cell receptor beta chains were all read from a single sample in a study of blood T cells in healthy people across ages. Next came a second PCR, run for about 7 to 12 cycles, which used a sample-barcoded 5' primer along with a J-beta primer mix. Each CDR3 protein gets one entry after TCRdb re-called the 5' RACE reads with MiXCR. The table shows about 640,000 distinct CDR3 sequences, with roughly 53% occurring only once. Input material: blood. The receptor source for this set is a man between 60 and 75 years old in good health.

The rearrangement uses TRBV20-1 and TRBJ2-5, with 11 bases that match TRBD2. CDR3 length: 14 residues. J gave up 5 bases and V 6 bases, and 8 bases lay outside the gene matches. The germline CDR1 and CDR2 sequences are DFQATT and SNEGSKA (reference sequence). The CDR3 region is CSAPDLAGGETQYF. CDR3 sequence (DNA): TGCAGTGCCCCAGACCTAGCGGGGGGTGAGACCCAGTACTTC.

The chain carries TRBV18 and TRBJ1-2, with D hard to call. The CDR3 contains 15 residues. The ends were cut back, 0 bases at V and 4 bases at J, with 12 bases in the middle. Germline values: CDR1 KGHSH, CDR2 LQKENI. The CDR3 reads CASSPPSLLGYGYTF. The DNA of the CDR3 is TGTGCCAGCTCACCACCATCACTCCTAGGCTATGGCTACACCTTC.

This clonotype turned up a few times. A much bigger clone sits one base away, suggesting this may be a read error. The CDR3 DNA reads as TGCAGCGTTGAAGGGCACGTGGGGGGGGGTGAGTCGGGGAAGGCCTACAATGAGCAGTACTTC. Translating it yields CSVEGHVGGGESGKAYNEQYF. This rearrangement joins TRBV29-1 to TRBJ2-7; 7 nucleotides align to TRBD2. This CDR3 is 21 amino acids long. CDR1 is SQVTM and CDR2 is ANQGSEA in the germline V gene. V shed 1 base and J 7 bases; nucleotides not matched to a gene: 31.

As DNA, the CDR3 is TGTGCCAGCAGTTCGGCGGCGAGCGGGGGGGATTACAATGAGCAGTTCTTC. Translating it yields CASSSAASGGDYNEQFF. V usage is TRBV28 and J usage is TRBJ2-1; 10 bases line up with TRBD2. Unmatched junction bases numbered 10, after V lost 4 bases and J lost 4 bases. Germline CDR1 and CDR2: MDHEN and SYDVKM. The CDR3 runs 17 residues.

This chain links TRBV11-2 with TRBJ2-7; TRBD2 is a possible D gene (6 bases). Trimming removed 5 bases at V and 0 bases at J, with 17 bases between. This CDR3 spans 16 amino acids. Germline V gene sequence: CDR1 SGHAT, CDR2 FQNNGV. CDR3 residues: CASSPRRRGSSYEQYF. The CDR3 DNA is TGTGCCAGCAGCCCACGACGGCGGGGTAGCTCCTACGAGCAGTACTTC.

In this sample, this clonotype turned up a few times. The gene calls are TRBV7-2 and TRBJ1-2, with 8 bases that match TRBD1. The CDR3 has 15 amino acids. Germline loops: CDR1 SGHTA, CDR2 FQGNSA. J was trimmed by 6 bases and V by 0 bases; bases with no gene match: 6. The CDR3 nucleotides are TGTGCCAGCAGCTTAGCCGAGGACAGGGTGGATGGCTACACCTTC. Protein sequence: CASSLAEDRVDGYTF.

This sequence joins TRBV25-1 and TRBJ2-5; 14 nucleotides align to TRBD2. Trimming took 7 bases from V and 11 from J; bases not matched to a gene: 9. CDR1 and CDR2 (germline): MGHDK, SYGVNS. This CDR3 is built from 14 residues. As DNA, the CDR3 is TGTGCCAGCACCACCCCGGGACTAGCGGGGGAGCAGTACTTC. It yields the protein CASTTPGLAGEQYF.

V is TRBV5-4 and J is TRBJ2-4; D gene unclear. This CDR3 has 12 residues. The germline V gene has CDR1 SGHNT and CDR2 YYREEE (reference sequence). V was trimmed by 5 bases and J by 4 bases, leaving 7 bases between them. The chain's CDR3 is CASSFGKNIQYF. The CDR3 coding sequence is TGTGCCAGCAGTTTCGGGAAAAACATTCAGTACTTC.

The chain uses TRBV7-8 and TRBJ1-6, with a tentative D call TRBD1 (6 bases). The CDR3 covers 16 residues. Per the germline V gene, CDR1 is SGHVS and CDR2 is FQNEAQ. V was clipped by 1 base and J by 4 bases, with 11 bases between them. The chain's CDR3 is CASSLEGGAYNSPLHF. Written as DNA, the CDR3 is TGTGCCAGCAGCTTAGAGGGGGGCGCGTATAATTCACCCCTCCACTTT.

This clonotype was found a few times. V is TRBV3-1 and J is TRBJ2-3, with 12 bases that match TRBD2. CDR3 length equals 17 residues. In germline, CDR1 is LGHDT, CDR2 YNNKEL (reference sequence). J was trimmed by 6 bases and V by 2 bases; bases with no gene match: 9. CDR3 in amino acids: CASSQSASGGARDTQYF. The CDR3, as DNA: TGTGCCAGCAGCCAATCAGCTAGCGGGGGGGCAAGGGATACGCAGTATTTT.

This sequence joins TRBV20-1 and TRBJ2-5; D perhaps matches TRBD2 (5 bases). The germline V and J ends were trimmed by 0 bases and 5 bases, with 10 bases remaining between them. The CDR3 loop spans 13 amino acids. Germline loops: CDR1 DFQATT, CDR2 SNEGSKA (reference sequence). The CDR3: CSARDQRWETQYF. The CDR3 coding sequence is TGCAGTGCTAGAGATCAGCGGTGGGAGACCCAGTACTTC.

The count of this clonotype is one. The chain employs TRBV5-1 and TRBJ2-5, with a weak D call TRBD2 (6 bases). Trimming cost V 6 bases and J 7 bases, with 16 bases left between them. The CDR3 consists of 13 residues. The germline CDR1 and CDR2 sequences are SGHRS and YFSETQ. CDR3 DNA sequence: TGCGCCAGCACCCTGGGACTGAGCGGGACCCAGTACTTC. Residues: CASTLGLSGTQYF.

This clonotype was picked up many times. This chain links TRBV20-1 with TRBJ2-7; either TRBD1 or TRBD2 may fit D (5 bases each). From germline, CDR1 is DFQATT and CDR2 SNEGSKA (reference sequence). The CDR3 is made up of 12 amino acids. V gave up 6 bases and J gave up 0 bases, with 9 bases separating them. CDR3 sequence reads: CSASGTSYEQYF. The CDR3 bases are TGCAGTGCCTCAGGGACCTCCTACGAGCAGTACTTC.

Regarding this clonotype: One end of the junction is discordant with germline, which a read error may explain. The chain employs TRBV12-3 or TRBV12-4 and TRBJ2-3; tentative D call: TRBD1 (6 bases). The CDR3 covers 14 residues. CDR3 coding DNA: TGTGCCGGCAGTTTTAGAGGGGGAGCAGATACGCAGTATTTT. It yields the protein CAGSFRGGADTQYF.

The CDR3 loop reads CSARDTKRGGYTF. CDR3 coding DNA: TGCAGTGCTAGAGACACGAAAAGGGGTGGCTACACCTTC. V usage is TRBV20-1 and J usage is TRBJ1-2; tentative D call: TRBD1 (5 bases). This CDR3 region has 13 residues. Germline V gene lookup returns CDR1 DFQATT and CDR2 SNEGSKA (reference sequence). The germline V and J ends were trimmed by 0 bases and 7 bases, with 12 bases remaining between them.

The chain carries TRBV6-1 and TRBJ1-6, with 8 bases matching TRBD1. From germline, CDR1 is MNHNS and CDR2 SASEGT. The CDR3 runs 14 residues. The J segment lost 9 bases and the V segment lost 6 bases, leaving 7 bases of the junction unmatched. CDR3 sequence (DNA): TGTGCCAGCAGGGGGACAGGTGAACTTTCACCCCTCCACTTT. Amino acid sequence: CASRGTGELSPLHF.

The rearrangement links TRBV7-2 to TRBJ1-5; D is possibly TRBD1 (5 bases). V was trimmed by 0 bases and J by 3 bases, leaving 6 bases between them. The CDR3 runs to 14 residues. Germline lookup yields CDR1 SGHTA and CDR2 FQGNSA. The CDR3 DNA sequence: TGTGCCAGCAGCTTAGCGGGGCACAATCAGCCCCAGCATTTT. Translated, it gives CASSLAGHNQPQHF.

This rearrangement joins TRBV12-3 or TRBV12-4 to TRBJ2-7; D call uncertain. The CDR3 is made up of 14 amino acids. The V end was cut by 3 bases, the J end by 2 bases, with 11 bases between. The CDR3 sequence: CASSFNSPPYEQYF. The CDR3 region has the DNA TGTGCCAGCAGTTTCAATAGTCCTCCCTACGAGCAGTACTTC.

The J gene is TRBJ1-1, the V gene TRBV29-1; perhaps TRBD1 as D (6 bases). Per germline, CDR1 SQVTM and CDR2 ANQGSEA. V gave up 0 bases and J gave up 3 bases, with 8 bases separating them. This CDR3 spans 13 amino acids. The CDR3 nucleotides are TGCAGCGTTGAAGAGGGGGCGTACACTGAAGCTTTCTTT. Translation gives CSVEEGAYTEAFF. Looking up the rest from reference TRBV29-1 and TRBJ1-1 gives the full variable domain: SAVISQKPSRDICQRGTSLTIQCQVDSQVTMMFWYRQQPGQSLTLIATANQGSEATYESGFVIDKFPISRPNLTFSTLTVSNMSPEDSSIYLCSVEEGAYTEAFFGQGTRLTVV.